This T cell receptor beta chain comes out of a study of TIL therapy for anti-PD-1-resistant metastatic lung cancer. Study results and limitations: Treatment-naive, never-smoker and oncogene-addicted patients were overrepresented in this highly selected cohort.

V trimming: 4 bases; J trimming: 5 bases; junction bases outside the gene matches: 1. CDR3 length: 13 residues. The germline V gene encodes CDR1 SGHRS and CDR2 YFSETQ. This was the immunoSEQ v3 assay. Here immunoSEQ multiplex PCR was the method, and the copy in TCRdb shows in-frame clones only, minus some. The sample records some 57,000 clones, roughly 84% being singletons. Indicated time point: pre-treatment sample, taken before nivolumab and TIL therapy. Adults with stage 4 NSCLC were enrolled in a phase I trial. As regards this clone: What it binds is not known.

This chain joins TRBV5-1 and TRBJ1-1, with TRBD1 identical over 11 bases. The clonotype comes from a person between 25 and 80 years old with non-small cell lung cancer. This specimen was blood, taken at baseline. The chain's CDR3 is CASSGDRGTEAFF. CDR3 DNA: TGCGCCAGCAGCGGGGACAGGGGGACTGAAGCTTTCTTT.